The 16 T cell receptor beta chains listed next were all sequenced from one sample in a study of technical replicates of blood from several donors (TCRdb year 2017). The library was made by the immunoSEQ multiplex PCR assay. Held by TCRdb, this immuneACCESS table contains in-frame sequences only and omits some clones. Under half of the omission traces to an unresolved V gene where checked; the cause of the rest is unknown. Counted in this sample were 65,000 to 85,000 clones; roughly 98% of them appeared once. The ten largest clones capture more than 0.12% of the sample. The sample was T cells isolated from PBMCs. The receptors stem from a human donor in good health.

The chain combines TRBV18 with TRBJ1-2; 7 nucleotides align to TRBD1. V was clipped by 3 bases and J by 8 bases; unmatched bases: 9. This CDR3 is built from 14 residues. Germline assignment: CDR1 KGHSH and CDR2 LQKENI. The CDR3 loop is CASSPREGARGYTF. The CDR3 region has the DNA TGTGCCAGCTCACCCCGAGAGGGGGCGAGAGGCTACACCTTC.

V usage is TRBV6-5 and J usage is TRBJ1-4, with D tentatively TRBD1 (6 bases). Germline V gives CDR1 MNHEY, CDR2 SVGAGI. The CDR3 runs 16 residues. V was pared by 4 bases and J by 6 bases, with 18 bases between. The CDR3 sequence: CASSSTWTAGDEKLFF. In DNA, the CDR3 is TGTGCCAGCAGTTCAACTTGGACAGCGGGGGATGAAAAACTGTTTTTT.

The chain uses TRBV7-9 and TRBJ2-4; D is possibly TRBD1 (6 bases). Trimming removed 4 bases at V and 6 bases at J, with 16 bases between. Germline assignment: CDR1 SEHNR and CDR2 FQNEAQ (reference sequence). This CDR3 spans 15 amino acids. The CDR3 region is CASSSKVRGTNIQYF. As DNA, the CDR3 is TGTGCCAGCAGCTCGAAGGTCAGGGGCACAAACATTCAGTACTTC.

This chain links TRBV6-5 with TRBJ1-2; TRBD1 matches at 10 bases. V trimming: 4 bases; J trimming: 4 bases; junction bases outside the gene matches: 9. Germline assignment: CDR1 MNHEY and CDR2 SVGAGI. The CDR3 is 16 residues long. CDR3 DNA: TGTGCCAGCAGTTCCGGGACAGGGGTACCGATCTATGGCTACACCTTC. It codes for CASSSGTGVPIYGYTF.

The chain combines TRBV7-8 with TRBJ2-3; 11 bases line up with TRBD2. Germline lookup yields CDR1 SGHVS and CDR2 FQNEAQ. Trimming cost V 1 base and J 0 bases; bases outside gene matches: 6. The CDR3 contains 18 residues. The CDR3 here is CASSLGGTSGGSTDTQYF. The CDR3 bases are TGTGCCAGCAGCTTAGGGGGGACTAGCGGAGGAAGCACAGATACGCAGTATTTT.

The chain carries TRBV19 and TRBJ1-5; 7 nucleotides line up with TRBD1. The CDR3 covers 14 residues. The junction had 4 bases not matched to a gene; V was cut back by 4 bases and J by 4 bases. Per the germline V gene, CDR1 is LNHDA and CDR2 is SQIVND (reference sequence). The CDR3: CASSNDRANQPQHF. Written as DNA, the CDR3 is TGTGCCAGTAGTAATGACAGGGCTAATCAGCCCCAGCATTTT.

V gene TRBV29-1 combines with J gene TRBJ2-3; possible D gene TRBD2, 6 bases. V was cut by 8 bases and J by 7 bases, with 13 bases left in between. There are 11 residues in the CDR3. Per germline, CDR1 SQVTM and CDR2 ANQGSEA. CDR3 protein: CSCPEGYTQYF. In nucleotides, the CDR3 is TGCAGCTGCCCGGAGGGGTATACGCAGTATTTT.

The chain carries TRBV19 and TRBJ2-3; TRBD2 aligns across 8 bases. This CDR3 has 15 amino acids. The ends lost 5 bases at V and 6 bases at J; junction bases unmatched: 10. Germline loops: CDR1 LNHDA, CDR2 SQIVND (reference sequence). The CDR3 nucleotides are TGTGCCAGTAGTGAGCAGCGGGGGCCGACGGATACGCAGTATTTT. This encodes CASSEQRGPTDTQYF.

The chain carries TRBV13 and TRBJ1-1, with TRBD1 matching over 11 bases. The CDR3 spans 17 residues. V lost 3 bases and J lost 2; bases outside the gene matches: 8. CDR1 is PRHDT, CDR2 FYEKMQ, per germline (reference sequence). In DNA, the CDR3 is TGTGCCAGCAGCTTCACCGGGACAGGGGGTTATAACACTGAAGCTTTCTTT. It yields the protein CASSFTGTGGYNTEAFF.

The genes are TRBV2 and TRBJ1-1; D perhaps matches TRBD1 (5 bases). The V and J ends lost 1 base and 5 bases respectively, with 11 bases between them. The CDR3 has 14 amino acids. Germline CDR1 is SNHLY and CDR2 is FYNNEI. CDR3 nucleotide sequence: TGTGCCAGCAGTGAAGAAAGGGGTTGGACTGAAGCTTTCTTT. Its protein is CASSEERGWTEAFF.

CDR3 in DNA: TGTGCTAGTGGTTTGGCCTGCCCGGACTGCTCCTACGAGCAGTACTTC. Residues: CASGLACPDCSYEQYF. The chain links TRBV12-5 to TRBJ2-7; D might be TRBD2 (5 bases). CDR1 and CDR2 from the germline V gene are LGHNT and FRNRAP. The CDR3 sequence is 16 residues long. Trimming shortened V by 1 base and J by 0 bases, and 13 bases separated the two germline ends.

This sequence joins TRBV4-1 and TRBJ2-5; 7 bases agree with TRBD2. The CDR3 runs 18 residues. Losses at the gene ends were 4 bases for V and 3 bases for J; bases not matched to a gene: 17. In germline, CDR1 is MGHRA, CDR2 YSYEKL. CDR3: CASSPLLTASGTKETQYF. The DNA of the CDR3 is TGCGCCAGCAGCCCCCTGCTGACTGCCTCCGGGACTAAAGAGACCCAGTACTTC.

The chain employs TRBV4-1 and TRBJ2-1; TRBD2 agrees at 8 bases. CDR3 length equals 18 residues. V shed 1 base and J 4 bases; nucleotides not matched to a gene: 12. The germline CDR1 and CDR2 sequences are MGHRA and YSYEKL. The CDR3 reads CASSQGGGYSGMYNEQFF. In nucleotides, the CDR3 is TGCGCCAGCAGCCAAGGAGGAGGGTATAGCGGGATGTACAATGAGCAGTTCTTC.

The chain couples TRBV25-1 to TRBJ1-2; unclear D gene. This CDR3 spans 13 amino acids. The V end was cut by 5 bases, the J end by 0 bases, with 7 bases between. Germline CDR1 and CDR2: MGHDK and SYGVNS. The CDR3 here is CASSLTANYGYTF. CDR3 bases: TGTGCCAGCAGTCTTACAGCTAACTATGGCTACACCTTC.

This chain's CDR3 is CASSLVSRGTEAFF. For the CDR3, the DNA is TGTGCCAGCAGCTTAGTATCGAGGGGGACTGAAGCTTTCTTT. The chain couples TRBV11-3 to TRBJ1-1; D possibly corresponds to TRBD1 (6 bases). Trimming pared 1 base from V and 5 bases from J, leaving 11 bases between. The CDR3 has 14 residues. Per the germline V gene, CDR1 is SGHNT and CDR2 is YENEEA.

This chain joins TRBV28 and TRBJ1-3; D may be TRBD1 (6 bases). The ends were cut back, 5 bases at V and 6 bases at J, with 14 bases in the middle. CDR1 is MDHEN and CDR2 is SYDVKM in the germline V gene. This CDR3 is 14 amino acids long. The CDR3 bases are TGTGCCAGCAGTGCCGGTAGGACAGTAAACACCATATATTTT. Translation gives CASSAGRTVNTIYF.